The TCR beta chain described here comes from a study of CD8+ T cells in alopecia areata. The germline gives CDR1 MGHDK, CDR2 SYGVNS. The germline V and J ends were trimmed by 2 bases and 2 bases, with 11 bases remaining between them. This CDR3 is built from 15 residues. It was from alopecia areata patients that lesional scalp punch biopsies and peripheral blood were collected. Both CD4+ and CD8+ T cells were separated by sorting PBMCs. cDNA reverse transcribed from extracted RNA served as the sequencing template. Produced via immunoSEQ multiplex PCR; TCRdb's table is partial and in-frame only. The sample holds 100,000 to 150,000 clones, about 46% seen once.

This TCR was sampled from a human donor with alopecia areata. The chain uses TRBV25-1 and TRBJ2-3; D is undetermined. The input for sequencing was CD8+ T cells sorted from blood, taken at week 0. The CDR3 protein is CASSENKAATDTQYF. The CDR3, as DNA: TGTGCCAGCAGTGAAAATAAGGCCGCCACAGATACGCAGTATTTT.